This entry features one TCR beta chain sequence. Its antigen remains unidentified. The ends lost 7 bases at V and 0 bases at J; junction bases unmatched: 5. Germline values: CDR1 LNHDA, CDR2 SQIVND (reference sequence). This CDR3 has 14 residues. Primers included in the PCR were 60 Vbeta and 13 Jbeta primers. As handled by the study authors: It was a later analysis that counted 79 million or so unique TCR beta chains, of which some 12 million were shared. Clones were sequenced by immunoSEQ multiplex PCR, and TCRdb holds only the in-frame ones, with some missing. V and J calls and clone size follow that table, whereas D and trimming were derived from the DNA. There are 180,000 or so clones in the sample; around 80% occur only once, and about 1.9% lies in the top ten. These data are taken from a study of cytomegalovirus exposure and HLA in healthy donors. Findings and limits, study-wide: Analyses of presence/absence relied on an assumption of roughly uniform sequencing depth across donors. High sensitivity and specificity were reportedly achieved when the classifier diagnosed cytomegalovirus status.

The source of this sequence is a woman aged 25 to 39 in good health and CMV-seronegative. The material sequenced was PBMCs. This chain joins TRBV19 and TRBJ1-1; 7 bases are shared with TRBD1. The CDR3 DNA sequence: TGTGCCAGTACCCCCGGACAGGTGAACACTGAAGCTTTCTTT. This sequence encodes CASTPGQVNTEAFF.